The next 19 T cell receptor beta chains were all read from a single sample in a study of Tregs in tolerant kidney transplant recipients. The protocol was immunoSEQ multiplex PCR, while the TCRdb copy is restricted to in-frame clones and leaves out a portion. The sample includes tens of thousands of clones, 95% to 98% of them seen just once. This specimen consisted of Tregs from blood, obtained before the transplant. These receptors all stem from a human donor who received a combined kidney and bone marrow transplant.

V usage is TRBV27 and J usage is TRBJ1-5, with D maybe TRBD1 (5 bases). Deletions cut 6 bases from V and 4 bases from J, with 16 bases between. CDR1 and CDR2 (germline): MNHEY, SMNVEV (reference sequence). CDR3 length: 15 amino acids. The CDR3 DNA reads TGTGCCAGCAGCCTCCGGCAGGGCGCTAATCAGCCCCAGCATTTT. This encodes CASSLRQGANQPQHF.

The chain links TRBV11-2 to TRBJ2-3; D is ambiguous. The CDR3 runs 14 residues. The germline gives CDR1 SGHAT, CDR2 FQNNGV. Trimming took 6 bases from V and 4 from J, leaving 14 bases between them. CDR3 sequence (DNA): TGTGCCAGCAGTTATAACAGACAAGCAGATACGCAGTATTTT. Its translation: CASSYNRQADTQYF.

The chain links TRBV10-3 to TRBJ2-3, with 7 bases matching TRBD1. CDR1 is ENHRY, CDR2 SYGVKD, per germline. With V trimmed by 6 bases and J by 2 bases, 5 bases remained unmatched. The CDR3 spans 14 residues. In DNA, the CDR3 is TGTGCCATCAGAAACAGGGGCATCACAGATACGCAGTATTTT. Protein product: CAIRNRGITDTQYF.

The chain employs TRBV14 and TRBJ2-7; 8 nucleotides align to TRBD1. Germline assignment: CDR1 SGHDN and CDR2 FVKESK. J lost 2 bases, V lost 0 bases, and 9 bases had no gene match. The CDR3 contains 17 residues. In DNA form, the CDR3 reads TGTGCCAGCAGCCAAGAAAGAGCGACAGGGGAGACCTACGAGCAGTACTTC. Residues: CASSQERATGETYEQYF.

V is TRBV7-9 and J is TRBJ2-1, with TRBD2 identical over 8 bases. With 7 bases clipped from V and 6 bases from J, the junction kept 8 bases outside the gene matches. Germline V gives CDR1 SEHNR, CDR2 FQNEAQ (reference sequence). CDR3 length equals 14 residues. The CDR3 here is CASKYPGGLNEQFF. In DNA form, the CDR3 reads TGTGCCAGCAAATATCCGGGAGGGCTCAATGAGCAGTTCTTC.

V gene TRBV2 combines with J gene TRBJ2-7; 12 positions agree with TRBD2. Germline V gene lookup returns CDR1 SNHLY and CDR2 FYNNEI. Unmatched junction bases numbered 3, after V lost 6 bases and J lost 3 bases. There are 14 residues in the CDR3. CDR3 amino acids: CASRRTSGVYEQYF. The CDR3 DNA sequence: TGTGCCAGCAGGAGGACTAGCGGGGTCTACGAGCAGTACTTC.

J is TRBJ1-1 and V is TRBV6-6, with TRBD1 matching 10 bases. V lost 6 bases to trimming and J lost 4 bases; unmatched junction nucleotides: 8. There are 15 residues in the CDR3. Per germline, CDR1 MNHNY and CDR2 SVGAGI (reference sequence). This CDR3 reads CASSRRTGGGTEAFF. CDR3 sequence (DNA): TGTGCCAGCAGCAGAAGGACAGGGGGAGGCACTGAAGCTTTCTTT.

This clone is a singleton in its sample. The chain combines TRBV28 with TRBJ2-2, with 12 bases fitting TRBD2. Trimming cost V 8 bases and J 7 bases; bases outside gene matches: 5. This CDR3 spans 14 amino acids. Germline values: CDR1 MDHEN, CDR2 SYDVKM. CDR3 bases: TGTGCCAGCTCTCGGACTAGCGGGATCGGGGAGCTGTTTTTT. This translates into CASSRTSGIGELFF.

This clone appeared once. This chain uses TRBV5-1 with TRBJ1-2, with a weak D call TRBD1 (5 bases). Germline V gene data show CDR1 as SGHRS and CDR2 as YFSETQ. V was pared by 8 bases and J by 7 bases, with 18 bases between. The CDR3 has 13 residues. DNA of the CDR3: TGCGCCAGTCGGGACTCCCAAATGGGTGGCTACACCTTC. Translated: CASRDSQMGGYTF.

This clone was recorded only once. V and J are TRBV19 and TRBJ1-3; tentative D call: TRBD1 (5 bases). This CDR3 has 15 amino acids. The germline gives CDR1 LNHDA, CDR2 SQIVND (reference sequence). V was trimmed by 5 bases and J by 2 bases, leaving 13 bases between them. The CDR3 DNA reads as TGTGCCAGTAGTCACCAGGACACTACTGGAAACACCATATATTTT. Protein sequence: CASSHQDTTGNTIYF.

The genes are TRBV18 and TRBJ1-1; D gene uncertain. The CDR3 is 13 residues long. The V and J ends lost 3 bases and 8 bases respectively, with 13 bases between them. CDR1 and CDR2 from the germline V gene are KGHSH and LQKENI. The CDR3 spells CASSPPAGIEAFF. DNA of the CDR3: TGTGCCAGCTCACCTCCGGCGGGGATAGAAGCTTTCTTT.

This clone appeared once. This rearrangement joins TRBV5-4 to TRBJ1-2; D remains ambiguous. Between the trimmed V and J ends, which lost 1 base and 7 bases, there was a span of 14 bases. This CDR3 is 14 amino acids long. Germline assignment: CDR1 SGHNT and CDR2 YYREEE (reference sequence). The CDR3 loop reads CASSLSVRGGGYTF. The CDR3 nucleotides are TGTGCCAGCAGCTTGTCTGTCCGGGGTGGTGGCTACACCTTC.

This clone was picked up one time. The J gene is TRBJ1-2, the V gene TRBV19; TRBD1 is a possible D gene (5 bases). Trimming took off 3 bases at V and 6 bases at J, with 11 bases between the two ends. CDR3 size: 13 residues. Germline CDR1 LNHDA, CDR2 SQIVND (reference sequence). The CDR3 spells CASSMAGFDGYTF. CDR3 in DNA: TGTGCCAGTAGTATGGCAGGGTTCGATGGCTACACCTTC.

The genes are TRBV28 and TRBJ1-5, with TRBD1 identical over 8 bases. Germline-derived CDR1 and CDR2 are MDHEN and SYDVKM. The CDR3 has 15 residues. V shed 6 bases and J 4 bases; nucleotides not matched to a gene: 8. The CDR3 region is CASRYRDRRNQPQHF. The CDR3 coding sequence is TGTGCCAGCAGATACCGGGACAGGAGAAATCAGCCCCAGCATTTT.

This sequence joins TRBV27 and TRBJ1-4; maybe TRBD1 (5 bases). V shed 5 bases and J shed 0 bases, with 10 bases lying between them. Germline CDR1 reads MNHEY; CDR2 reads SMNVEV (reference sequence). The CDR3 contains 15 residues. The CDR3 DNA reads TGTGCCAGCAGTACCCGGGGGACAACTAATGAAAAACTGTTTTTT. Encoded protein: CASSTRGTTNEKLFF.

This clone showed up just once. This rearrangement joins TRBV5-4 to TRBJ2-1; TRBD2 matches 9 bases. Germline CDR1 reads SGHNT; CDR2 reads YYREEE (reference sequence). CDR3 length: 18 amino acids. Trimming took 0 bases from V and 4 from J; bases not matched to a gene: 11. Here the CDR3 reads CASSLDIITSGLYNEQFF. CDR3 bases: TGTGCCAGCAGCTTGGACATTATCACTAGCGGGCTATACAATGAGCAGTTCTTC. Variable domain in full (rest from reference TRBV5-4 and TRBJ2-1): ETGVTQSPTHLIKTRGQQVTLRCSSQSGHNTVSWYQQALGQGPQFIFQYYREEENGRGNFPPRFSGLQFPNYSSELNVNALELDDSALYLCASSLDIITSGLYNEQFFGPGTRLTVL.

The chain links TRBV25-1 to TRBJ2-3; tentatively, D is TRBD1 (6 bases). Trimming took 4 bases from V and 1 from J, leaving 15 bases between them. The CDR3 extends over 16 amino acids. Germline lookup yields CDR1 MGHDK and CDR2 SYGVNS. The CDR3 loop is CASSGYRVLGTDTQYF. The DNA for the CDR3 is TGTGCCAGCAGTGGTTACAGGGTGTTGGGCACAGATACGCAGTATTTT.

The chain combines TRBV5-1 with TRBJ2-1, with TRBD2 identical over 7 bases. Germline-derived CDR1 and CDR2 are SGHRS and YFSETQ. CDR3 size: 13 residues. Germline trimming cut 5 bases from V and 6 bases from J; bases unmatched to any gene: 5. The CDR3 spells CASRGTNGNEQFF. DNA of the CDR3: TGCGCCAGCAGAGGGACTAATGGCAATGAGCAGTTCTTC.

The rearrangement links TRBV5-1 to TRBJ2-7, with D hard to call. V dropped 1 base and J dropped 2 bases, with 16 bases sitting between them. CDR3 length: 16 residues. Germline-derived CDR1 and CDR2 are SGHRS and YFSETQ. The CDR3 spells CASSLSAVITTYEQYF. In DNA, the CDR3 is TGCGCCAGCAGCTTGAGTGCCGTGATAACTACCTACGAGCAGTACTTC. The full variable domain, in which reference TRBV5-1 and TRBJ2-7 provide the parts outside the CDR3, is KAGVTQTPRYLIKTRGQQVTLSCSPISGHRSVSWYQQTPGQGLQFLFEYFSETQRNKGNFPGRFSGRQFSNSRSEMNVSTLELGDSALYLCASSLSAVITTYEQYFGPGTRLTVT.